The source of this T cell receptor (beta chain) is a study of blood T cell repertoires in COVID-19. TCRdb keeps only in-frame clones here, not all; method: immunoSEQ multiplex PCR. Among about 90,000 clones listed, approximately 86% were seen once. The CDR3 totals 14 residues. The germline V gene has CDR1 MNHEY and CDR2 SMNVEV (reference sequence). V trimming: 5 bases; J trimming: 4 bases; junction bases outside the gene matches: 6. This clone was found once. The sequence was obtained from an older woman with active or convalescent COVID-19. The sequencing sample was made of peripheral blood. This chain links TRBV27 with TRBJ2-7; TRBD1 matches at 9 bases. CDR3 sequence reads: CASSAGQGWYEQYF. The CDR3 DNA sequence: TGTGCCAGCAGTGCTGGACAGGGGTGGTACGAGCAGTACTTC.